One and the same sample provided the 32 T cell receptor beta chains below, sequenced in a study of cytomegalovirus exposure and HLA in healthy donors. Amplification used 60 Vbeta primers and 13 Jbeta primers. Profiling relied on immunoSEQ multiplex PCR, and the TCRdb table lists in-frame clones only, not all of them. The table shows some 150,000 clones, with roughly 80% occurring only once. Sequencing used PBMCs. These receptors all come from a male donor in good health and CMV-seronegative.

This rearrangement joins TRBV5-1 to TRBJ2-2, with 7 nucleotides matching TRBD2. V dropped 4 bases and J dropped 6; count of bases not matched to a gene: 9. The CDR3 runs 15 residues. Looked up from germline, CDR1 is SGHRS and CDR2 is YFSETQ. CDR3 DNA sequence: TGCGCCAGCAGCAATCGGGGGGAAGTCGCCGGGGAGCTGTTTTTT. As protein: CASSNRGEVAGELFF. Supplemented by reference TRBV5-1 and TRBJ2-2, the full variable domain reads KAGVTQTPRYLIKTRGQQVTLSCSPISGHRSVSWYQQTPGQGLQFLFEYFSETQRNKGNFPGRFSGRQFSNSRSEMNVSTLELGDSALYLCASSNRGEVAGELFFGEGSRLTVL.

The chain employs TRBV13 and TRBJ2-7; TRBD1 agrees at 9 bases. This CDR3 has 15 residues. The germline CDR1 and CDR2 sequences are PRHDT and FYEKMQ (reference sequence). V shed 0 bases and J 2 bases; nucleotides not matched to a gene: 2. The CDR3 nucleotides are TGTGCCAGCAGCTTAGGGGGACAGGGCACCTACGAGCAGTACTTC. Its protein product is CASSLGGQGTYEQYF.

The genes are TRBV18 and TRBJ1-3; 8 nucleotides agree with TRBD1. Trimming removed 3 bases from V and 2 bases from J; junction bases left unmatched: 3. The CDR3 runs 15 residues. Germline values: CDR1 KGHSH, CDR2 LQKENI. DNA of the CDR3: TGTGCCAGCTCACCCGACAGGGGCGCTGGAAACACCATATATTTT. This gives the protein CASSPDRGAGNTIYF. Combining the CDR3 with reference TRBV18 and TRBJ1-3 gives the whole variable domain NAGVMQNPRHLVRRRGQEARLRCSPMKGHSHVYWYRQLPEEGLKFMVYLQKENIIDESGMPKERFSAEFPKEGPSILRIQQVVRGDSAAYFCASSPDRGAGNTIYFGEGSWLTVV.

This clone was counted once. The V and J genes are TRBV18 and TRBJ1-5; 8 nucleotides match TRBD1. The germline V gene encodes CDR1 KGHSH and CDR2 LQKENI. Trimming at V came to 3 bases and at J to 2 bases, leaving 9 bases not matched to a gene. This CDR3 has 17 amino acids. Here the CDR3 DNA reads TGTGCCAGCTCACCGGGGCAGGGGGCAACGGGCAATCAGCCCCAGCATTTT. Amino acids: CASSPGQGATGNQPQHF.

This rearrangement joins TRBV5-1 to TRBJ1-2; possible D gene TRBD1, 6 bases. CDR1 SGHRS and CDR2 YFSETQ come from the germline V gene. The length of the CDR3 is 14 residues. V was clipped by 0 bases and J by 7 bases, with 13 bases between them. The CDR3 nucleotides are TGCGCCAGCAGCTTGGAGGCGGGGGCGGCTGGCTACACCTTC. Its translation: CASSLEAGAAGYTF.

V is TRBV11-2 and J is TRBJ2-2; TRBD1 matches 8 bases. CDR3 length equals 17 residues. CDR1 and CDR2 from the germline V gene are SGHAT and FQNNGV. J gave up 1 base and V 5 bases, and 9 bases lay outside the gene matches. CDR3 residues: CASSTPAGTGNTGELFF. CDR3 in DNA: TGTGCCAGCAGCACCCCCGCCGGGACAGGGAACACCGGGGAGCTGTTTTTT.

This clone was found a few times. V and J are TRBV27 and TRBJ2-7, with D possibly matching TRBD1 (6 bases). The CDR3 totals 14 residues. V gave up 5 bases and J gave up 3 bases, with 14 bases separating them. Germline values: CDR1 MNHEY, CDR2 SMNVEV (reference sequence). CDR3 nucleotides: TGTGCCAGCAGTCTACAGGGAAAAGGCTACGAGCAGTACTTC. It encodes CASSLQGKGYEQYF.

V is TRBV6-1 and J is TRBJ2-1; 9 positions match TRBD2. The length of the CDR3 is 13 residues. Per the germline V gene, CDR1 is MNHNS and CDR2 is SASEGT. Germline trimming cut 7 bases from V and 9 bases from J; bases unmatched to any gene: 7. CDR3 DNA sequence: TGTGCCAGCAAGACAGCGGGGGGACTTGAGCAGTTCTTC. Amino acids: CASKTAGGLEQFF.

CDR3: CASSQNSGGASTGELFF. The CDR3 nucleotides are TGCGCCAGCAGCCAAAATAGCGGGGGGGCCAGTACCGGGGAGCTGTTTTTT. The chain couples TRBV4-3 to TRBJ2-2; 11 nucleotides agree with TRBD2. CDR3 length equals 17 residues. With 2 bases clipped from V and 5 bases from J, the junction kept 7 bases outside the gene matches. The germline gives CDR1 LGHNA, CDR2 YSLEER.

The J gene is TRBJ2-1, the V gene TRBV7-9; tentatively, D is TRBD1 (6 bases). There are 17 residues in the CDR3. CDR1 and CDR2 from the germline V gene are SEHNR and FQNEAQ (reference sequence). Trimming removed 1 base from V and 3 bases from J, with 16 bases in between. The CDR3 spells CASSLGGQGSYYNEQFF. CDR3 coding DNA: TGTGCCAGCAGCTTAGGAGGGCAGGGGTCATACTACAATGAGCAGTTCTTC. Combining the CDR3 with reference TRBV7-9 and TRBJ2-1 gives the whole variable domain DTGVSQNPRHKITKRGQNVTFRCDPISEHNRLYWYRQTLGQGPEFLTYFQNEAQLEKSRLLSDRFSAERPKGSFSTLEIQRTEQGDSAMYLCASSLGGQGSYYNEQFFGPGTRLTVL.

V gene TRBV5-6 combines with J gene TRBJ2-1, with TRBD1 matching over 9 bases. The V and J ends lost 1 base and 7 bases, in that order; junction bases with no gene match: 9. The CDR3 is 16 amino acids. CDR1 is SGHDT, CDR2 YYEEEE, per germline. The CDR3 loop reads CASSLFWDRVRNEQFF. CDR3 nucleotide sequence: TGTGCCAGCAGCTTGTTTTGGGACAGGGTAAGGAATGAGCAGTTCTTC.

The J gene is TRBJ2-5, the V gene TRBV9, with 7 bases that match TRBD2. Germline V gene data show CDR1 as SGDLS and CDR2 as YYNGEE. CDR3 length: 15 residues. Trimming cost V 4 bases and J 4 bases; bases outside gene matches: 10. The CDR3 is CASSTGTNGRETQYF. Here the CDR3 DNA reads TGTGCCAGCAGCACCGGGACTAACGGTCGAGAGACCCAGTACTTC. Based on the CDR3 plus reference TRBV9 and TRBJ2-5, the full variable domain is DSGVTQTPKHLITATGQRVTLRCSPRSGDLSVYWYQQSLDQGLQFLIQYYNGEERAKGNILERFSAQQFPDLHSELNLSSLELGDSALYFCASSTGTNGRETQYFGPGTRLLVL.

The gene calls are TRBV6-1 and TRBJ1-1; D unclear. V lost 1 base, J lost 0 bases, and 6 bases lay in between. Germline CDR1 and CDR2: MNHNS and SASEGT. This CDR3 spans 14 amino acids. CDR3 region: CASSEDSMNTEAFF. In DNA, the CDR3 is TGTGCCAGCAGTGAAGACAGCATGAACACTGAAGCTTTCTTT.

This clone was seen just once. This sequence joins TRBV5-1 and TRBJ1-1; tentatively, D is TRBD1 (5 bases). V lost 3 bases and J 1 base, leaving 10 bases between the germline ends. Germline V CDR1 and CDR2: SGHRS, YFSETQ. The CDR3 is 14 amino acids. This chain's CDR3 is CASSSLDRNTEAFF. CDR3 DNA: TGCGCCAGCAGCTCCCTTGACAGGAACACTGAAGCTTTCTTT.

The chain combines TRBV27 with TRBJ2-7; perhaps TRBD1 as D (5 bases). The V gene's germline CDR1 is MNHEY and CDR2 SMNVEV (reference sequence). V was cut by 0 bases and J by 2 bases, with 5 bases left in between. The CDR3 runs to 13 residues. CDR3 region: CASSLSGAYEQYF. The CDR3 DNA reads TGTGCCAGCAGTTTATCAGGGGCCTACGAGCAGTACTTC.

The chain couples TRBV30 to TRBJ1-1; D uncertain. CDR3 length: 12 amino acids. Trimming removed 3 bases at V and 6 bases at J, with 11 bases between. Germline-derived CDR1 and CDR2 are GTSNPN and SVGIG (reference sequence). CDR3 loop: CAWSPKPAEAFF. CDR3 nucleotide sequence: TGTGCCTGGAGCCCAAAGCCCGCTGAAGCTTTCTTT.

The sample holds a few counts of this clone. The CDR3 DNA is TGTGCCAGCAGCCGGTATAGCAATCAGCCCCAGCATTTT. Translated: CASSRYSNQPQHF. The chain uses TRBV5-6 and TRBJ1-5; D gene ambiguous. With 4 bases removed from V and 0 bases from J, the gap between germline ends came to 5 bases. This CDR3 contains 13 residues. CDR1 and CDR2 from the germline V gene are SGHDT and YYEEEE.

The V and J genes are TRBV10-2 and TRBJ1-2, with D unresolved. Per the germline V gene, CDR1 is WSHSY and CDR2 is SAAADI. The CDR3 spans 11 residues. Trimming pared 5 bases from V and 4 bases from J, leaving 5 bases between. The CDR3 DNA sequence: TGCGCCAGCAGTAACTCCTATGGCTACACCTTC. Protein sequence: CASSNSYGYTF.

The J gene is TRBJ1-6, the V gene TRBV28, with 8 nucleotides matching TRBD1. CDR1 and CDR2 (germline): MDHEN, SYDVKM. CDR3 size: 14 residues. Trimming took 6 bases from V and 7 from J; bases not matched to a gene: 5. The DNA of the CDR3 is TGTGCCAGCAGAGCCGGACAGGGAAATTCACCCCTCCACTTT. Translation: CASRAGQGNSPLHF.

J is TRBJ2-7 and V is TRBV6-5; 10 bases agree with TRBD2. CDR3 size: 14 residues. Trimming cost V 5 bases and J 2 bases; bases outside gene matches: 3. Germline loops: CDR1 MNHEY, CDR2 SVGAGI. The CDR3 loop is CASSDSGGTYEQYF. The CDR3 DNA is TGTGCCAGCAGTGATAGCGGGGGGACCTACGAGCAGTACTTC.

The chain uses TRBV20-1 and TRBJ2-7, with TRBD1 as a possible D gene (5 bases). CDR3 length: 11 residues. Trimming pared 3 bases from V and 6 bases from J, leaving 9 bases between. CDR1 is DFQATT and CDR2 is SNEGSKA in the germline V gene (reference sequence). CDR3 DNA sequence: TGCAGTGCTAGTTCAGGGCCCGAGCAGTACTTC. This encodes CSASSGPEQYF.

This chain links TRBV27 with TRBJ1-2; the D gene is possibly TRBD1 (6 bases). Germline V gene data show CDR1 as MNHEY and CDR2 as SMNVEV (reference sequence). CDR3 size: 16 residues. Trimming left V 0 bases short and J 4 bases short, with 15 bases between. The CDR3 sequence: CASSLSAQGGGYGYTF. Written as DNA, the CDR3 is TGTGCCAGCAGTTTATCGGCACAGGGTGGCGGCTATGGCTACACCTTC.

The chain uses TRBV19 and TRBJ1-1, with D unclear. V shed 7 bases and J shed 1 base, with 13 bases lying between them. CDR1 and CDR2 from the germline V gene are LNHDA and SQIVND (reference sequence). This CDR3 has 14 residues. The CDR3 DNA reads as TGTGCCAGTAAATCGGGAGGCGCGAACACTGAAGCTTTCTTT. This codes for CASKSGGANTEAFF.

This chain joins TRBV14 and TRBJ1-3; D is unclear. CDR3 length: 15 amino acids. Trimming shortened V by 10 bases and J by 0 bases, and 16 bases separated the two germline ends. CDR1 and CDR2 (germline): SGHDN, FVKESK. CDR3: CATTGAGDSGNTIYF. In DNA, the CDR3 is TGTGCCACCACGGGTGCGGGAGACTCTGGAAACACCATATATTTT.

V is TRBV6-6 and J is TRBJ1-5, with D unresolved. CDR3 size: 14 residues. Trimming pared 8 bases from V and 3 bases from J, leaving 14 bases between. The germline V gene encodes CDR1 MNHNY and CDR2 SVGAGI (reference sequence). CDR3 DNA: TGTGCCAGCTGCCGGGGAGGCTCCAATCAGCCCCAGCATTTT. It yields the protein CASCRGGSNQPQHF.

J is TRBJ2-5 and V is TRBV7-2; 8 positions match TRBD2. V dropped 4 bases and J dropped 11; count of bases not matched to a gene: 9. Germline CDR1 and CDR2: SGHTA and FQGNSA. CDR3 length: 13 residues. The CDR3 bases are TGTGCCAGCAGCTCCTCGGGGGGGATAGAGCAGTACTTC. Translating it yields CASSSSGGIEQYF.

The J gene is TRBJ2-1, the V gene TRBV7-8, with 8 bases that match TRBD2. The CDR3 is 17 residues long. The trim removed 0 bases at V and 9 bases at J, leaving 13 bases unmatched. The V gene's germline CDR1 is SGHVS and CDR2 FQNEAQ. In DNA, the CDR3 is TGTGCCAGCAGCTTAGCGTTCCTAGCGGGCCCTCTCATTGAGCAGTTCTTC. This gives the protein CASSLAFLAGPLIEQFF.

The chain is built from TRBV5-1 and TRBJ1-2; possible D gene TRBD1, 5 bases. This CDR3 has 14 amino acids. Germline CDR1 reads SGHRS; CDR2 reads YFSETQ. Trimming cost V 0 bases and J 8 bases, with 14 bases left between them. DNA for the CDR3: TGCGCCAGCAGCTTGGAGACAGCCCTGGGGGGCTACACCTTC. This translates into CASSLETALGGYTF.

The rearrangement links TRBV6-1 to TRBJ2-3, with a possible D match to TRBD2 (7 bases). V lost 2 bases and J lost 7, with 22 bases in between. Germline loops: CDR1 MNHNS, CDR2 SASEGT. This CDR3 is 17 amino acids long. CDR3 region: CASSERGVKGGVNTQYF. As DNA, the CDR3 is TGTGCCAGCAGTGAAAGGGGTGTGAAGGGGGGGGTGAATACGCAGTATTTT.

This chain uses TRBV5-1 with TRBJ1-3; the D is unclear. Trimming removed 4 bases from V and 0 bases from J, with 14 bases in between. Germline loops: CDR1 SGHRS, CDR2 YFSETQ. The CDR3 totals 16 residues. The DNA of the CDR3 is TGCGCCAGCAGCCCCGGCGCGGTTAGCTCTGGAAACACCATATATTTT. Its protein product is CASSPGAVSSGNTIYF.

The rearrangement uses TRBV5-6 and TRBJ1-1; maybe TRBD1 (6 bases). Germline values: CDR1 SGHDT, CDR2 YYEEEE. The germline V and J ends were trimmed by 2 bases and 1 base, with 9 bases remaining between them. The CDR3 covers 14 residues. The CDR3 loop is CASSFQGRNTEAFF. The CDR3 DNA follows: TGTGCCAGCAGCTTCCAGGGGCGGAACACTGAAGCTTTCTTT.

This clone was counted between two and nine times. This chain uses TRBV9 with TRBJ2-3; 13 nucleotides match TRBD2. Germline V gene sequence: CDR1 SGDLS, CDR2 YYNGEE. The CDR3 sequence is 17 residues long. V lost 4 bases to trimming and J lost 3 bases; unmatched junction nucleotides: 8. In DNA, the CDR3 is TGTGCCAGCAGCTCTACGGGACTAGCGGGGAGGACAGATACGCAGTATTTT. This translates into CASSSTGLAGRTDTQYF. Variable domain in full (rest from reference TRBV9 and TRBJ2-3): DSGVTQTPKHLITATGQRVTLRCSPRSGDLSVYWYQQSLDQGLQFLIQYYNGEERAKGNILERFSAQQFPDLHSELNLSSLELGDSALYFCASSSTGLAGRTDTQYFGPGTRLTVL.